The 21 T cell receptor beta chains listed next were all sequenced from one sample in a study of glioma-infiltrating T cells after dendritic cell vaccination. Assay used: immunoSEQ multiplex PCR; TCRdb lists only in-frame clones, some missing. The sample has roughly 38,000 clones, 70% to 85% seen once. The material sequenced was blood, taken before dendritic cell vaccination. The receptors were gathered from a human donor with glioblastoma.

V usage is TRBV30 and J usage is TRBJ1-6, with 7 bases fitting TRBD1. V shed 4 bases and J 6 bases; nucleotides not matched to a gene: 6. The germline gives CDR1 GTSNPN, CDR2 SVGIG (reference sequence). The CDR3 totals 14 residues. As DNA, the CDR3 is TGTGCCTGGACCGTAGGGGGCGGTAATTCACCCCTCCACTTT. Amino acid sequence: CAWTVGGGNSPLHF.

In its sample, this clone is medium-sized. The rearrangement uses TRBV10-3 and TRBJ1-6, with D possibly being TRBD1 (5 bases). The CDR3 extends over 14 amino acids. Trimming removed 6 bases from V and 6 bases from J, with 12 bases in between. Germline V gives CDR1 ENHRY, CDR2 SYGVKD. The CDR3 loop reads CAIRVDKGNSPLHF. CDR3 bases: TGTGCCATCAGGGTGGACAAGGGTAATTCACCCCTCCACTTT.

V gene TRBV19 combines with J gene TRBJ2-6; 7 bases agree with TRBD2. V shed 8 bases, J shed 3 bases, and the junction held 4 bases outside the gene matches. Germline V gene sequence: CDR1 LNHDA, CDR2 SQIVND (reference sequence). This CDR3 spans 14 amino acids. The DNA of the CDR3 is TGTGCCAGTCTGGGGACTATTGGGGCCAACGTCCTGACTTTC. It translates to CASLGTIGANVLTF.

V is TRBV30 and J is TRBJ2-7; TRBD2 matches 12 bases. The CDR3 sequence is 12 residues long. Looked up from germline, CDR1 is GTSNPN and CDR2 is SVGIG (reference sequence). The V and J ends lost 7 bases and 4 bases, in that order; junction bases with no gene match: 2. In DNA, the CDR3 is TGTGCCTCCGGACTAGCGGGGTACGAGCAGTACTTC. This encodes CASGLAGYEQYF.

The CDR3 protein is CAWRSGQGSYGYTF. The CDR3 DNA follows: TGTGCCTGGAGATCGGGACAGGGGAGCTATGGCTACACCTTC. V is TRBV30 and J is TRBJ1-2, with TRBD1 matching 10 bases. V shed 3 bases, J shed 4 bases, and the junction held 5 bases outside the gene matches. The germline V gene has CDR1 GTSNPN and CDR2 SVGIG (reference sequence). This CDR3 spans 14 amino acids.

This chain uses TRBV7-8 with TRBJ2-3; D is undetermined. Germline V gene lookup returns CDR1 SGHVS and CDR2 FQNEAQ. The CDR3 spans 12 residues. The V and J ends lost 5 bases and 6 bases respectively, with 9 bases between them. As DNA, the CDR3 is TGTGCCAGCAGCCGCGCGATTGATACGCAGTATTTT. Protein: CASSRAIDTQYF.

The DNA of the CDR3 is TGTGCCAGCTCACCAAGAACAGGGCCCACAGATACGCAGTATTTT. This translates into CASSPRTGPTDTQYF. This chain links TRBV18 with TRBJ2-3; maybe TRBD1 (6 bases). Trimming cost V 2 bases and J 2 bases, with 11 bases left between them. Germline loops: CDR1 KGHSH, CDR2 LQKENI. There are 15 residues in the CDR3.

The gene calls are TRBV28 and TRBJ1-1; D is uncertain. V was pared by 7 bases and J by 10 bases, with 16 bases between. The CDR3 contains 12 residues. CDR1 and CDR2 from the germline V gene are MDHEN and SYDVKM. The CDR3 sequence: CASKDLGRGAFF. The CDR3 DNA sequence: TGTGCCAGCAAGGATTTGGGTAGAGGAGCTTTCTTT.

This sequence joins TRBV10-2 and TRBJ1-5; the match to TRBD1 covers 9 bases. The germline V gene encodes CDR1 WSHSY and CDR2 SAAADI. The CDR3 spans 15 residues. With 4 bases clipped from V and 7 bases from J, the junction kept 8 bases outside the gene matches. CDR3 residues: CASSGGNRGRQPQHF. CDR3 nucleotides: TGCGCCAGCAGTGGGGGTAACAGGGGGCGACAGCCCCAGCATTTT.

CDR3 in DNA: TGTGCCAGCAGCTTAGTCGGACAGGGGGATGGCTACACCTTC. Translation: CASSLVGQGDGYTF. The chain joins TRBV11-2 to TRBJ1-2; 10 positions agree with TRBD1. This CDR3 region has 14 residues. Germline CDR1 and CDR2: SGHAT and FQNNGV. J lost 6 bases, V lost 1 base, and 2 bases had no gene match.

The chain employs TRBV10-3 and TRBJ1-2, with 7 bases fitting TRBD1. The CDR3 sequence is 12 residues long. Losses at the gene ends were 5 bases for V and 8 bases for J; bases not matched to a gene: 5. From germline, CDR1 is ENHRY and CDR2 SYGVKD. CDR3 in DNA: TGTGCCATCAGTCGAGACAGGGACGGCTACACCTTC. It translates to CAISRDRDGYTF.

The V and J genes are TRBV19 and TRBJ2-7; TRBD1 is a possible D gene (6 bases). This CDR3 has 13 residues. V gave up 6 bases and J gave up 3 bases, with 12 bases separating them. The germline CDR1 and CDR2 sequences are LNHDA and SQIVND (reference sequence). This CDR3 reads CASSFQGSYEQYF. CDR3 coding DNA: TGTGCCAGTAGCTTCCAGGGGAGCTACGAGCAGTACTTC.

The rearrangement uses TRBV7-2 and TRBJ2-1; 9 positions match TRBD2. Germline lookup yields CDR1 SGHTA and CDR2 FQGNSA. The CDR3 totals 16 residues. Trimming removed 5 bases from V and 2 bases from J; junction bases left unmatched: 7. The CDR3 here is CASSGGAGGPYNEQFF. The CDR3 DNA sequence: TGTGCCAGCAGCGGAGGAGCGGGGGGCCCCTACAATGAGCAGTTCTTC.

This rearrangement joins TRBV5-1 to TRBJ2-5, with D possibly being TRBD2 (6 bases). The J call could be wrong; TRBJ2-7 is a better fit for the DNA end. From germline, CDR1 is SGHRS and CDR2 YFSETQ. The length of the CDR3 is 18 residues. DNA of the CDR3: TGCGCCAGCAGCTTGTTGGGCCGGGGGAGACAGATCTCCTACGAGCAGTACTTC. It encodes CASSLLGRGRQISYEQYF.

The chain recombines TRBV2 with TRBJ2-1, with 7 positions matching TRBD1. The germline gives CDR1 SNHLY, CDR2 FYNNEI. Trimming cost V 0 bases and J 6 bases; bases outside gene matches: 8. The CDR3 sequence is 16 residues long. The CDR3 region is CASSEALGTDFNEQFF. The CDR3, as DNA: TGTGCCAGCAGTGAAGCGCTCGGGACAGACTTCAATGAGCAGTTCTTC.

This clone has just a few counts. The gene calls are TRBV5-6 and TRBJ2-3; the match to TRBD1 covers 10 bases. The CDR3 contains 16 residues. Looked up from germline, CDR1 is SGHDT and CDR2 is YYEEEE. Trimming cost V 1 base and J 3 bases; bases outside gene matches: 5. CDR3 loop: CASSLWTGGGTDTQYF. The CDR3 DNA follows: TGTGCCAGCAGCTTGTGGACAGGGGGGGGGACAGATACGCAGTATTTT.

J is TRBJ2-7 and V is TRBV5-4, with 7 positions matching TRBD2. The CDR3 length is 13 residues. CDR1 SGHNT and CDR2 YYREEE come from the germline V gene (reference sequence). V was clipped by 4 bases and J by 5 bases; unmatched bases: 6. In DNA, the CDR3 is TGTGCCAGCAGCACTTACCGGGGGGACGAGCAGTACTTC. It is translated as CASSTYRGDEQYF.

The chain uses TRBV6-6 and TRBJ1-4; TRBD1 is a possible D gene (6 bases). V gave up 6 bases and J gave up 8 bases, with 16 bases separating them. The CDR3 covers 14 residues. The V gene's germline CDR1 is MNHNY and CDR2 SVGAGI (reference sequence). CDR3: CASSPQGLVEKLFF. CDR3 in DNA: TGTGCCAGCAGCCCACAGGGTTTAGTGGAAAAACTGTTTTTT.

This chain links TRBV6-1 with TRBJ1-2; no reliable D call. The V end was cut by 1 base, the J end by 8 bases, with 8 bases between. CDR3 size: 12 residues. The V gene's germline CDR1 is MNHNS and CDR2 SASEGT. CDR3 amino acids: CASSEGWAGYTF. CDR3 bases: TGTGCCAGCAGTGAAGGATGGGCGGGCTACACCTTC.

The chain uses TRBV25-1 and TRBJ2-7, with a tentative D call TRBD2 (6 bases). The V end was cut by 5 bases, the J end by 3 bases, with 11 bases between. CDR1 is MGHDK, CDR2 SYGVNS, per germline. The CDR3 is 13 amino acids. Written as DNA, the CDR3 is TGTGCCAGCAGTCCACCCGGGGGCTACGAGCAGTACTTC. Translated: CASSPPGGYEQYF.

The rearrangement uses TRBV7-6 and TRBJ1-1; TRBD1 aligns across 8 bases. Looked up from germline, CDR1 is SGHVS and CDR2 is FNYEAQ. The junction had 13 bases not matched to a gene; V was cut back by 5 bases and J by 11 bases. The CDR3 runs 14 residues. CDR3 nucleotides: TGTGCCAGCAGCCCAAACCCCAGGGGGCGAGTTGCTTTCTTT. Translation gives CASSPNPRGRVAFF.